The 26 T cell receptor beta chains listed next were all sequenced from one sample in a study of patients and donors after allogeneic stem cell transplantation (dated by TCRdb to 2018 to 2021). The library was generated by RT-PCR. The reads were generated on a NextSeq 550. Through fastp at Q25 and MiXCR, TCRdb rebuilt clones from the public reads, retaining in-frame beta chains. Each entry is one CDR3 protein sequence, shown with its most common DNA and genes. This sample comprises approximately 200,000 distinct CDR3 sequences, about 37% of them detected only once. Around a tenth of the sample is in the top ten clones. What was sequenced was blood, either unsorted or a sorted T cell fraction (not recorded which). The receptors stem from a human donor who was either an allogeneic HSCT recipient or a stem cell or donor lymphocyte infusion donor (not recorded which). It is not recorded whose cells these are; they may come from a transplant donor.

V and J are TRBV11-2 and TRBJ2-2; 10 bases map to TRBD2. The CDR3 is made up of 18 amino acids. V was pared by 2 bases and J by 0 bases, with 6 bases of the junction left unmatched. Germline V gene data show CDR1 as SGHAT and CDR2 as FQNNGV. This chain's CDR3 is CASSLRLAGYSNTGELFF. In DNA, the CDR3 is TGTGCCAGCAGCTTAAGACTAGCGGGCTATTCGAACACCGGGGAGCTGTTTTTT.

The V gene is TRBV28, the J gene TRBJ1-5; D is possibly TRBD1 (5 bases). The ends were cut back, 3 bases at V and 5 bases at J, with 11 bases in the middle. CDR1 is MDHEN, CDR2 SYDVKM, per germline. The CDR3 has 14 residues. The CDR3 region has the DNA TGTGCCAGCAGTTTCCGGGGGAGGTATCAGCCCCAGCATTTT. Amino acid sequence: CASSFRGRYQPQHF.

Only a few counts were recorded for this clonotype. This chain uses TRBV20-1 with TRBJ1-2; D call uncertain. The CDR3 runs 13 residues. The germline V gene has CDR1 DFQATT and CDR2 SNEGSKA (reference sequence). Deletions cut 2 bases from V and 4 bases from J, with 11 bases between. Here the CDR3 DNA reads TGCAGTGCTAGATCCGGGTCGCGCTATGGCTACACCTTC. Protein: CSARSGSRYGYTF.

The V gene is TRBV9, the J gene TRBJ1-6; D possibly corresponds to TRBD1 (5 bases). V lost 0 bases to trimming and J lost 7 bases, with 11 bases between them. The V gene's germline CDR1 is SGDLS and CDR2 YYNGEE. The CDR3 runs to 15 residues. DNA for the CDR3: TGTGCCAGCAGCGTAGGGGAGGGGTGGAATTCACCCCTCCACTTT. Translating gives CASSVGEGWNSPLHF.

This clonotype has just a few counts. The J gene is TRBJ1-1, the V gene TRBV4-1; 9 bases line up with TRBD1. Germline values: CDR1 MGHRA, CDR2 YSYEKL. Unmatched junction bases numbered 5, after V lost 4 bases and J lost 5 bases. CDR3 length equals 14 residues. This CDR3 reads CASSPHRGQTEAFF. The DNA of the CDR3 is TGCGCCAGCAGCCCTCACAGGGGGCAGACTGAAGCTTTCTTT.

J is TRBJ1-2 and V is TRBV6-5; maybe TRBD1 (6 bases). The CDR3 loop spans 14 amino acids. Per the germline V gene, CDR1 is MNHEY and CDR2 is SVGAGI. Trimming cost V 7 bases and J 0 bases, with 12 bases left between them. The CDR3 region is CASTSQGPNYGYTF. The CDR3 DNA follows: TGTGCCAGCACCTCACAGGGACCTAACTATGGCTACACCTTC.

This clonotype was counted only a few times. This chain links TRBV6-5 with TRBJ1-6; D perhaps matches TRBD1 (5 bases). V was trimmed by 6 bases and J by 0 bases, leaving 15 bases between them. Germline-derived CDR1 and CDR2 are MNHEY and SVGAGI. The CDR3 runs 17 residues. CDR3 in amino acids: CASSRGQGRSYNSPLHF. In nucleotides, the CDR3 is TGTGCCAGCAGCCGTGGGCAGGGTCGCTCCTATAATTCACCCCTCCACTTT.

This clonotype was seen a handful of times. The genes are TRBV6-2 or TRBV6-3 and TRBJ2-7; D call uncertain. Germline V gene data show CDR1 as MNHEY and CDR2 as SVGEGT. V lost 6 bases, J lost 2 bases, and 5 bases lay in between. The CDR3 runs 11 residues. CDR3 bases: TGTGCCAGCAGGGACCCCTACGAGCAGTACTTC. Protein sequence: CASRDPYEQYF.

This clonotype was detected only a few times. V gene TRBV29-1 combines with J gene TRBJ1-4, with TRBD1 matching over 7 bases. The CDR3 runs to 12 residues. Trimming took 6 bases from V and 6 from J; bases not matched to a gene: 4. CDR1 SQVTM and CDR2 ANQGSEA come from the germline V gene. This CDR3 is CSVGDRYEKLFF. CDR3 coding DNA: TGCAGCGTAGGGGACAGATATGAAAAACTGTTTTTT.

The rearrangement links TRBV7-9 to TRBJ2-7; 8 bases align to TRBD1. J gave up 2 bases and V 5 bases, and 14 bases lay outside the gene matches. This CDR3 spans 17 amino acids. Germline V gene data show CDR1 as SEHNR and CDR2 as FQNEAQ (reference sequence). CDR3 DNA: TGTGCCAGCAGCAATCCGGGACAGGTGGCCTCGGCCTACGAGCAGTACTTC. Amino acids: CASSNPGQVASAYEQYF.

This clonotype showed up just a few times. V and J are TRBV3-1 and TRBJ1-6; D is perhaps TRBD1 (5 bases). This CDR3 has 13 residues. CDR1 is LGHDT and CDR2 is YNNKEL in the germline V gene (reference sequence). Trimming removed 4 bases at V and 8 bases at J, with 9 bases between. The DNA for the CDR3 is TGTGCCAGCAGCCCTTCGGGGGATTCACCCCTCCACTTT. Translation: CASSPSGDSPLHF.

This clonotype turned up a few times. The DNA of the CDR3 is TGCAGCACCCGACAGGGGGCAGGGGGCTACACCTTC. Protein product: CSTRQGAGGYTF. The V and J genes are TRBV29-1 and TRBJ1-2, with 10 nucleotides matching TRBD1. Trimming took 8 bases from V and 8 from J; bases not matched to a gene: 8. The CDR3 is made up of 12 amino acids. Germline CDR1 is SQVTM and CDR2 is ANQGSEA. The whole variable domain, filled in from reference TRBV29-1 and TRBJ1-2, reads SAVISQKPSRDICQRGTSLTIQCQVDSQVTMMFWYRQQPGQSLTLIATANQGSEATYESGFVIDKFPISRPNLTFSTLTVSNMSPEDSSIYLCSTRQGAGGYTFGSGTRLTVV.

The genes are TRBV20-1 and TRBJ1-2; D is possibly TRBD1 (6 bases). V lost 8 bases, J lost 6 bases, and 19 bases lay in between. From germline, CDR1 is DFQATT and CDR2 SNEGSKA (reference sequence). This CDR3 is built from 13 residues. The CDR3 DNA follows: TGCAGTCCTAAGTCGACAGGTGCCCATGGCTACACCTTC. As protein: CSPKSTGAHGYTF.

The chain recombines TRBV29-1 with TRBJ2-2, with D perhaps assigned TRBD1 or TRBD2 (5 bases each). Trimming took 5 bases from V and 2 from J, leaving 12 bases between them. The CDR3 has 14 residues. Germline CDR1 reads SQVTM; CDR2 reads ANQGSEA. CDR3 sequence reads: CSVSGRANTGELFF. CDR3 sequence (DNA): TGCAGCGTTAGCGGCAGGGCTAACACCGGGGAGCTGTTTTTT.

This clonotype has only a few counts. The CDR3 protein is CASSLVRDEKLFF. In DNA form, the CDR3 reads TGCGCCAGCAGCTTGGTGAGGGATGAAAAACTGTTTTTT. The chain has TRBV5-1 and TRBJ1-4; D remains ambiguous. Germline V gene lookup returns CDR1 SGHRS and CDR2 YFSETQ. Trimming took off 0 bases at V and 6 bases at J, with 6 bases between the two ends. CDR3 length: 13 amino acids. Full variable domain (remainder filled in from reference TRBV5-1 and TRBJ1-4): KAGVTQTPRYLIKTRGQQVTLSCSPISGHRSVSWYQQTPGQGLQFLFEYFSETQRNKGNFPGRFSGRQFSNSRSEMNVSTLELGDSALYLCASSLVRDEKLFFGSGTQLSVL.

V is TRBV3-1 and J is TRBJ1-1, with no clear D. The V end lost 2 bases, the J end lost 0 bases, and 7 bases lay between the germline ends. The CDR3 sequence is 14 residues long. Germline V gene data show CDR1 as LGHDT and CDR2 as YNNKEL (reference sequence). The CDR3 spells CASSQLGMNTEAFF. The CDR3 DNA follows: TGTGCCAGCAGCCAACTGGGCATGAACACTGAAGCTTTCTTT.

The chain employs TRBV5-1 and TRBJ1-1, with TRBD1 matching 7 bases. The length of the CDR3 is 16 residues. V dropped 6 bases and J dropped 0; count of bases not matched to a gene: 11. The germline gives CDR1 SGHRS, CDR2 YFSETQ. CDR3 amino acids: CASTSGTAIMNTEAFF. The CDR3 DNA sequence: TGCGCCAGCACATCCGGGACAGCTATCATGAACACTGAAGCTTTCTTT.

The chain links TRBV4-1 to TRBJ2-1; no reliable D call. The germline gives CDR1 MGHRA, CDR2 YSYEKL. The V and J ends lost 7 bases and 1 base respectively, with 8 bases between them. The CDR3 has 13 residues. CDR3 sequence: CASKSQSYNEQFF. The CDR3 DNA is TGCGCCAGCAAGTCTCAATCCTACAATGAGCAGTTCTTC.

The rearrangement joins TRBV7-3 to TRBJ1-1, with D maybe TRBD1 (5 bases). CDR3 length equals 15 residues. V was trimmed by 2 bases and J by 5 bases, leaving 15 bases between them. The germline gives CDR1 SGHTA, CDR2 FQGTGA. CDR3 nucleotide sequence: TGTGCCAGCAGCTTACTAGGAGCAGGGCGGACTGAAGCTTTCTTT. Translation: CASSLLGAGRTEAFF. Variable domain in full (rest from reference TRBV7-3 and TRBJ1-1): GAGVSQTPSNKVTEKGKYVELRCDPISGHTALYWYRQSLGQGPEFLIYFQGTGAADDSGLPNDRFFAVRPEGSVSTLKIQRTERGDSAVYLCASSLLGAGRTEAFFGQGTRLTVV.

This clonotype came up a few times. CDR3 amino acids: CASRLTDTQYF. As DNA, the CDR3 is TGTGCCAGCAGATTAACAGATACGCAGTATTTT. The rearrangement links TRBV28 to TRBJ2-3; no clear D gene. The CDR3 is made up of 11 amino acids. The germline gives CDR1 MDHEN, CDR2 SYDVKM. Between the trimmed V and J ends, which lost 6 bases and 3 bases, there was a span of 4 bases.

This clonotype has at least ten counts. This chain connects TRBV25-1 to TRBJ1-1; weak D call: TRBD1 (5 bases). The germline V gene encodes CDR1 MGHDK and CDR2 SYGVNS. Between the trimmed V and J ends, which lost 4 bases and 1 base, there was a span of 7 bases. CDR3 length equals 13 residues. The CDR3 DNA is TGTGCCAGCAGTGCCGGGGGGAACACTGAAGCTTTCTTT. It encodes CASSAGGNTEAFF.

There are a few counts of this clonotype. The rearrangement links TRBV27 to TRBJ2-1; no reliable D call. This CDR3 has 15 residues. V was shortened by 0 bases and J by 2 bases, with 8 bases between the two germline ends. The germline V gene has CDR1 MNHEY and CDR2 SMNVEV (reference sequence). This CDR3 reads CASSLSSNPYNEQFF. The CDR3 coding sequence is TGTGCCAGCAGTTTATCTAGTAACCCCTACAATGAGCAGTTCTTC.

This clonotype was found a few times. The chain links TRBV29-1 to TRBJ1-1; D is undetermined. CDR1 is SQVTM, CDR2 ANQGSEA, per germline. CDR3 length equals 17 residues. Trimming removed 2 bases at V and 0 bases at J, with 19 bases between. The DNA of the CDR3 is TGCAGCGTTGAAAACGCGGGAGGAGGGTTGGTGAACACTGAAGCTTTCTTT. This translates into CSVENAGGGLVNTEAFF.

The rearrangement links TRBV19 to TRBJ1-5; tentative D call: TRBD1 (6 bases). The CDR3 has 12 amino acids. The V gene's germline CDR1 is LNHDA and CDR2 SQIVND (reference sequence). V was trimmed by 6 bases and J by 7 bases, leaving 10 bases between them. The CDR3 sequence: CASSTGLQPQHF. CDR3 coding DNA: TGTGCCAGTAGCACAGGGTTGCAGCCCCAGCATTTT.

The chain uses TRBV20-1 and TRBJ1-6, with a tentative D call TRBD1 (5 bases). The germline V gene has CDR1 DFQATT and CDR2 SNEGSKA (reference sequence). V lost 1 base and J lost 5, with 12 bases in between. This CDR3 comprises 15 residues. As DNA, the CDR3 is TGCAGTGCTAGAGCCCCCAGGGCTGATAATTCACCCCTCCACTTT. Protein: CSARAPRADNSPLHF.

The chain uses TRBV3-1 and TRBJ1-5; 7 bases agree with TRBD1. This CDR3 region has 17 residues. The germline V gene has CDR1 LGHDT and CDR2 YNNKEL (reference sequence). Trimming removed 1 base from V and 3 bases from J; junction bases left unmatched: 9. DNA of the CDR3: TGTGCCAGCAGCCAAGGGCCCCGCAGGGGGGACAATCAGCCCCAGCATTTT. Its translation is CASSQGPRRGDNQPQHF.